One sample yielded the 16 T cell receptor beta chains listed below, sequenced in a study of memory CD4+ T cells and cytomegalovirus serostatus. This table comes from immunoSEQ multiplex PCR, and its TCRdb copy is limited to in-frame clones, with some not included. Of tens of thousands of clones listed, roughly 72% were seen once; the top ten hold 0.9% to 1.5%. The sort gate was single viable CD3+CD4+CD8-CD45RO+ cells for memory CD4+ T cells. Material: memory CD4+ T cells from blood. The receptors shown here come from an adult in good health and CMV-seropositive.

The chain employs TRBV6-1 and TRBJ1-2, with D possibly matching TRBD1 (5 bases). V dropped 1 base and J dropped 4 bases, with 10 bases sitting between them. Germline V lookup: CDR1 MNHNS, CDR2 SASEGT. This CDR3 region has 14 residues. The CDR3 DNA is TGTGCCAGCAGTGAAGTGGGCGGGGCCTATGGCTACACCTTC. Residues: CASSEVGGAYGYTF.

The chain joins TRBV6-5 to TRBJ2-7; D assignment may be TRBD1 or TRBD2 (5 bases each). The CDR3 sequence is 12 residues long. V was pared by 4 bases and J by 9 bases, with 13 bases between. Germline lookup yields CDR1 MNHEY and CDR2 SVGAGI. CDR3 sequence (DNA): TGTGCCAGCAGTTCCGGGACGGACGGGCAGTACTTC. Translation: CASSSGTDGQYF.

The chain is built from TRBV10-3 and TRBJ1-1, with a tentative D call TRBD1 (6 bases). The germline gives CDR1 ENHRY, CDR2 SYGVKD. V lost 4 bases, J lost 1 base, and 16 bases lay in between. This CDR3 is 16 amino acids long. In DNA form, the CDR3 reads TGTGCCATCAGTGGGGGGGCGCAACGTACGAACACTGAAGCTTTCTTT. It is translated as CAISGGAQRTNTEAFF.

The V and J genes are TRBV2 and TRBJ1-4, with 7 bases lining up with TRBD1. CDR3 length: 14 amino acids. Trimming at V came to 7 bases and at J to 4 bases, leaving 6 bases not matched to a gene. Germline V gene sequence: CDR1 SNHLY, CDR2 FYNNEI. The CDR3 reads CASNEWDSNEKLFF. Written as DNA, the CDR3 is TGTGCCAGCAACGAATGGGACAGTAATGAAAAACTGTTTTTT.

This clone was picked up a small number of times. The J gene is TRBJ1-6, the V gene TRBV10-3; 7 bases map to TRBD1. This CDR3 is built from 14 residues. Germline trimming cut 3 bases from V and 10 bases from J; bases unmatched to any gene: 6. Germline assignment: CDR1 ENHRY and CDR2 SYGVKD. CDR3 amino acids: CAISEDRVRSPLHF. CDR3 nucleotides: TGTGCCATCAGTGAAGACAGGGTCCGATCACCCCTCCACTTT.

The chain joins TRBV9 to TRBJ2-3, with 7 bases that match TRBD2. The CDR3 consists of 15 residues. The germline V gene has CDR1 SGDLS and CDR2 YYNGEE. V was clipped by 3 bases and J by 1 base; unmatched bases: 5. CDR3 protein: CASSEAGVGTDTQYF. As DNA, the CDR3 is TGTGCCAGCAGCGAGGCGGGAGTCGGCACAGATACGCAGTATTTT.

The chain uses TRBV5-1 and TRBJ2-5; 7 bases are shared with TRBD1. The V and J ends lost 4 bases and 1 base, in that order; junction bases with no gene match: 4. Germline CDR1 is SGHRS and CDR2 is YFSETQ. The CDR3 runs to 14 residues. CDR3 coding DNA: TGCGCCAGCAGCCCGGGACAGATCCAAGAGACCCAGTACTTC. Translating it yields CASSPGQIQETQYF.

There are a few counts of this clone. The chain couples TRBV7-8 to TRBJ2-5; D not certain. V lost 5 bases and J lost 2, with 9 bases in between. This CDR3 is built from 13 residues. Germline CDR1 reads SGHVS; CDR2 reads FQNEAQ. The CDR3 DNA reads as TGTGCCAGCAGCAGTGTACCGCAAGAGACCCAGTACTTC. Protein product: CASSSVPQETQYF.

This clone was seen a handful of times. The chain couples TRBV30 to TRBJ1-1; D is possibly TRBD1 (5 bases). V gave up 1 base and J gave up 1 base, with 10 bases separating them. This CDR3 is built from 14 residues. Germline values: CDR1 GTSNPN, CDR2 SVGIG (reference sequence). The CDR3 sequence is CAWSGTRGNTEAFF. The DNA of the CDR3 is TGTGCCTGGAGTGGAACTAGGGGGAACACTGAAGCTTTCTTT.

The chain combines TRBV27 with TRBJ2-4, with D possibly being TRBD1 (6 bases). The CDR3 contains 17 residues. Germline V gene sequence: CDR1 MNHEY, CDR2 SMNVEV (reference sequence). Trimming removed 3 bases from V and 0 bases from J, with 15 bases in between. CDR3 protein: CASSLGAAELAKNIQYF. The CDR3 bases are TGTGCCAGCAGTTTGGGGGCAGCCGAGCTAGCCAAAAACATTCAGTACTTC.

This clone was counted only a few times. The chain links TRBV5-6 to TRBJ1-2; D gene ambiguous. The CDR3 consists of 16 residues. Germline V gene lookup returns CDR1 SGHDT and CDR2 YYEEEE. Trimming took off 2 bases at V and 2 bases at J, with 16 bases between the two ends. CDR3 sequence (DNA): TGTGCCAGCAGCTTTTTGTTGGCGGCGACAAACTATGGCTACACCTTC. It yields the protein CASSFLLAATNYGYTF.

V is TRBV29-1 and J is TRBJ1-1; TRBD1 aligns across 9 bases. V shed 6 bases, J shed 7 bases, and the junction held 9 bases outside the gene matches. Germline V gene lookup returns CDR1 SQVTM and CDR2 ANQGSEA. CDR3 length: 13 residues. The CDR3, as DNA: TGCAGCGTGTTGACAGGGGGAGTGAGTGAAGCTTTCTTT. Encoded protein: CSVLTGGVSEAFF. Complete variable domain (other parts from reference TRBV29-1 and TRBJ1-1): SAVISQKPSRDICQRGTSLTIQCQVDSQVTMMFWYRQQPGQSLTLIATANQGSEATYESGFVIDKFPISRPNLTFSTLTVSNMSPEDSSIYLCSVLTGGVSEAFFGQGTRLTVV.

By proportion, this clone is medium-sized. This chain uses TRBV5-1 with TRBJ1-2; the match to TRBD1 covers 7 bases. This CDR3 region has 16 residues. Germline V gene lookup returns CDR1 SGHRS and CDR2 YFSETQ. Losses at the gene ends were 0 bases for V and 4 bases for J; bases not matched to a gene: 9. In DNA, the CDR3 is TGCGCCAGCAGCTTGGCCACAGGGGCGGACGCCTATGGCTACACCTTC. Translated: CASSLATGADAYGYTF. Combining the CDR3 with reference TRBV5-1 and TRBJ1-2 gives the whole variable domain KAGVTQTPRYLIKTRGQQVTLSCSPISGHRSVSWYQQTPGQGLQFLFEYFSETQRNKGNFPGRFSGRQFSNSRSEMNVSTLELGDSALYLCASSLATGADAYGYTFGSGTRLTVV.

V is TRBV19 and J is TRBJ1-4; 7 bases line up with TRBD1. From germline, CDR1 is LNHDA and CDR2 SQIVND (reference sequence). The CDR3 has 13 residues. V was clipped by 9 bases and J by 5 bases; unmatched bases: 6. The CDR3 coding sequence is TGTGCCAGCGGACAGGCTCAGAATGAAAAACTGTTTTTT. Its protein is CASGQAQNEKLFF.

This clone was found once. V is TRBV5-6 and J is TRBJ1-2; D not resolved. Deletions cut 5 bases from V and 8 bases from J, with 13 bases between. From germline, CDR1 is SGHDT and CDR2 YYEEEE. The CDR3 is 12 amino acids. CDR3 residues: CASRPGGDGYTF. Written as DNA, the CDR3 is TGTGCCAGCAGGCCAGGAGGAGACGGCTACACCTTC.

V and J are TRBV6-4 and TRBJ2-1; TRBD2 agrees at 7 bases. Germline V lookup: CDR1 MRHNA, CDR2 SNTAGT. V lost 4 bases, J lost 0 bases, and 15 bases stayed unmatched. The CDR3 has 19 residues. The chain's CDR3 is CASSVRGTSSGVSYNEQFF. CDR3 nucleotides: TGTGCCAGCAGTGTCCGGGGCACTAGCAGCGGGGTCTCCTACAATGAGCAGTTCTTC.